These 8 T cell receptor beta chains share one sample of origin, sequenced in a study of response to subunit inactivated influenza vaccine. TCRdb processed the RT-PCR reads anew with MiXCR; each CDR3 protein has one entry. Of more than 250,000 distinct CDR3 sequences in the sample, 20% to 25% are singletons; the top ten hold roughly a tenth. The sequenced sample was PBMCs from blood, obtained roughly 20 months after vaccination. Receptors originate from a man aged 50 to 75 who received an inactivated influenza vaccine.

This clonotype came up a few times. The chain joins TRBV12-3 or TRBV12-4 to TRBJ2-2, with 8 bases lining up with TRBD1. This CDR3 region has 15 residues. V dropped 6 bases and J dropped 2; count of bases not matched to a gene: 5. CDR3 loop: CASSHGQGNTGELFF. The CDR3 DNA follows: TGTGCCAGCAGCCATGGACAGGGAAACACCGGGGAGCTGTTTTTT.

In this sample, this clonotype turned up a few times. V usage is TRBV5-1 and J usage is TRBJ2-3, with 15 bases aligning to TRBD2. This CDR3 is built from 18 residues. V lost 4 bases, J lost 5 bases, and 11 bases stayed unmatched. Germline V lookup: CDR1 SGHRS, CDR2 YFSETQ. Here the CDR3 reads CASSGGLAGGPRGDTQYF. CDR3 nucleotides: TGCGCCAGCAGCGGCGGACTAGCGGGAGGGCCCAGAGGAGATACGCAGTATTTT.

The CDR3 DNA sequence: TGCAGTGCTAACACACAGGGGGGGCTTAGCAATCAGCCCCAGCATTTT. Translating it yields CSANTQGGLSNQPQHF. The chain joins TRBV20-1 to TRBJ1-5; TRBD1 matches 8 bases. The J segment lost 0 bases and the V segment lost 4 bases, leaving 8 bases of the junction unmatched. The germline CDR1 and CDR2 sequences are DFQATT and SNEGSKA (reference sequence). The CDR3 contains 16 residues.

This sequence joins TRBV20-1 and TRBJ2-5; TRBD2 matches at 11 bases. Germline CDR1 reads DFQATT; CDR2 reads SNEGSKA (reference sequence). J was trimmed by 4 bases and V by 8 bases; bases with no gene match: 15. This CDR3 has 16 amino acids. The CDR3 protein is CSTRGLAGGIGETQYF. The CDR3 DNA sequence: TGCAGTACGAGAGGTCTAGCGGGAGGAATCGGAGAGACCCAGTACTTC.

The CDR3 DNA reads as TGTGCCAGCAGTTTATGGACAGGGACAAATGAGCAGTTCTTC. Translated, it gives CASSLWTGTNEQFF. V is TRBV28 and J is TRBJ2-1; TRBD1 matches 7 bases. The germline CDR1 and CDR2 sequences are MDHEN and SYDVKM. This CDR3 contains 14 residues. V trimming: 0 bases; J trimming: 7 bases; junction bases outside the gene matches: 3.

This rearrangement joins TRBV6-2 or TRBV6-3 to TRBJ1-5; D is perhaps TRBD1 (5 bases). Germline CDR1 MNHEY, CDR2 SVGEGT. The CDR3 spans 14 residues. V lost 6 bases and J 4 bases, leaving 13 bases between the germline ends. CDR3 coding DNA: TGTGCCAGCAGCCCTCAGGGAACTAATCAGCCCCAGCATTTT. Encoded protein: CASSPQGTNQPQHF.

The chain uses TRBV11-1 and TRBJ2-7; the D gene could be TRBD1 or TRBD2 (5 bases each). This CDR3 is built from 19 residues. CDR1 is SGHAT and CDR2 is FQDESV in the germline V gene (reference sequence). Trimming pared 2 bases from V and 0 bases from J, leaving 23 bases between. The CDR3, as DNA: TGTGCCAGCAGCTTATCCCCCGGGACCGAACCGGGAACCTCCTACGAGCAGTACTTC. As protein: CASSLSPGTEPGTSYEQYF. The whole variable domain, filled in from reference TRBV11-1 and TRBJ2-7, reads EAEVAQSPRYKITEKSQAVAFWCDPISGHATLYWYRQILGQGPELLVQFQDESVVDDSQLPKDRFSAERLKGVDSTLKIQPAELGDSAMYLCASSLSPGTEPGTSYEQYFGPGTRLTVT.

The DNA for the CDR3 is TGTGCCAGTAGTATAGAAGGGAGCCCCATGCGGCCCCAGCATTTT. Translating gives CASSIEGSPMRPQHF. The chain joins TRBV19 to TRBJ1-5; D not resolved. CDR1 is LNHDA, CDR2 SQIVND, per germline (reference sequence). The V end was cut by 0 bases, the J end by 9 bases, with 15 bases between. The CDR3 runs to 15 residues. Complete variable domain (other parts from reference TRBV19 and TRBJ1-5): DGGITQSPKYLFRKEGQNVTLSCEQNLNHDAMYWYRQDPGQGLRLIYYSQIVNDFQKGDIAEGYSVSREKKESFPLTVTSAQKNPTAFYLCASSIEGSPMRPQHFGDGTRLSIL.